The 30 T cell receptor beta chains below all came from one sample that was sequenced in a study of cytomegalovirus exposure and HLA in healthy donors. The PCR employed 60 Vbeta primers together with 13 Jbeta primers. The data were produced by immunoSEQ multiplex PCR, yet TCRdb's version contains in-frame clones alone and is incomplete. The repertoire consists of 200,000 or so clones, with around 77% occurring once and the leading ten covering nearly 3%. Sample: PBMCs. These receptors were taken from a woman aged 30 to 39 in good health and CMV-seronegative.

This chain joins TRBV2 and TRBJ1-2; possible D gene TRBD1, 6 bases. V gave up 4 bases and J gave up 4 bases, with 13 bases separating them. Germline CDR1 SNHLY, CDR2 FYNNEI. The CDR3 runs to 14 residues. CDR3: CASSGAGTFYGYTF. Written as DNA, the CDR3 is TGTGCCAGCAGTGGGGCAGGGACATTCTATGGCTACACCTTC.

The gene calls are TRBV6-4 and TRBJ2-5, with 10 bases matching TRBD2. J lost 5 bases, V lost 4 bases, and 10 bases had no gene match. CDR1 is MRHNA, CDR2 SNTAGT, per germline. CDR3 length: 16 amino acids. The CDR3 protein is CASSAWRGLARETQYF. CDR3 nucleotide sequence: TGTGCCAGCAGTGCATGGAGGGGACTAGCGAGGGAGACCCAGTACTTC.

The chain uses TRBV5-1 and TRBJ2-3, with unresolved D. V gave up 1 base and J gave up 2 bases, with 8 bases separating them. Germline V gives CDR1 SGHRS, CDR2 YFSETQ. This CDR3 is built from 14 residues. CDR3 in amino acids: CASSLSSNTDTQYF. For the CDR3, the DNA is TGCGCCAGCAGCTTGTCATCAAACACAGATACGCAGTATTTT.

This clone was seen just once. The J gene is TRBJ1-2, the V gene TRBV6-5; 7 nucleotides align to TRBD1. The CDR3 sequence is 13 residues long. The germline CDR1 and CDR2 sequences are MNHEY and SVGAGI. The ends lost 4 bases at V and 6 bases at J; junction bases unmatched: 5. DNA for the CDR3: TGTGCCAGCAGTTTAAACAGGGGCCATGGCTACACCTTC. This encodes CASSLNRGHGYTF.

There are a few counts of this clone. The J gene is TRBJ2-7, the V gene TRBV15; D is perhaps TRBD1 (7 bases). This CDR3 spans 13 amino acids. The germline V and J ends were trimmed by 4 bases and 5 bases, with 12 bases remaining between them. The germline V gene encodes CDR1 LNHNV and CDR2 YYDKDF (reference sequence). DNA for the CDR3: TGTGCCACCAGCAACAGGGGAGGTCACGAGCAGTACTTC. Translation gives CATSNRGGHEQYF.

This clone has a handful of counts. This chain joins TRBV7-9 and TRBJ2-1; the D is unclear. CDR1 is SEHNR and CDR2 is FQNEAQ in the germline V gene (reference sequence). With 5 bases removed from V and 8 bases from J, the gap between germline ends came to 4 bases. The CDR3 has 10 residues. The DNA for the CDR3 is TGTGCCAGCAGCCGGTATGAGCAGTTCTTC. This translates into CASSRYEQFF.

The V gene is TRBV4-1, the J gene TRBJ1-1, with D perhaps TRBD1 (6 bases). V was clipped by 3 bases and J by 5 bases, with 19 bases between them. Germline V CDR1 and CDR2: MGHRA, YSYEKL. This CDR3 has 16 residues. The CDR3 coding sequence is TGCGCCAGCAGCCAGCCCTCCCTGGGGGCGCGAACTGAAGCTTTCTTT. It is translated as CASSQPSLGARTEAFF.

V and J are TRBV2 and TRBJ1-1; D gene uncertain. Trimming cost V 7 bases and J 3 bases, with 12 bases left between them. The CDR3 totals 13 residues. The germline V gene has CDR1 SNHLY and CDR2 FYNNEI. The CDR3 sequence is CASMVGEDTEAFF. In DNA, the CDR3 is TGTGCCAGCATGGTCGGGGAGGACACTGAAGCTTTCTTT.

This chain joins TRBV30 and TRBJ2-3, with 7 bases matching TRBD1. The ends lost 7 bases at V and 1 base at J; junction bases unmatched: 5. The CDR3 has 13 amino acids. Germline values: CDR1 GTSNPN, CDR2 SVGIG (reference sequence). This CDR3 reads CAYTGDGTDTQYF. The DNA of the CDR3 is TGTGCCTATACAGGGGATGGCACAGATACGCAGTATTTT.

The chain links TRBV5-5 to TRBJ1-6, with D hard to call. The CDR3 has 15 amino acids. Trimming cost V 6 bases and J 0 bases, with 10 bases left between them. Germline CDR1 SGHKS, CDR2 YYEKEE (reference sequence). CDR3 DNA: TGTGCCAGCACTAGAGGAGGCTCCTATAATTCACCCCTCCACTTT. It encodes CASTRGGSYNSPLHF.

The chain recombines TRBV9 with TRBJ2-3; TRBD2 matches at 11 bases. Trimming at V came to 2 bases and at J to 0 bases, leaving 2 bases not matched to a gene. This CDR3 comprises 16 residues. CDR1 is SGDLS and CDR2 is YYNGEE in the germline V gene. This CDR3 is CASSVSGGESTDTQYF. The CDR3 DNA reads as TGTGCCAGCAGCGTTAGCGGGGGGGAAAGCACAGATACGCAGTATTTT.

The CDR3 bases are TGCGCCAGCAGCTTGGGAGATGGAAACACCATATATTTT. Amino acid sequence: CASSLGDGNTIYF. V usage is TRBV5-1 and J usage is TRBJ1-3; D is undetermined. Trimming took 0 bases from V and 3 from J, leaving 4 bases between them. The CDR3 length is 13 residues. Germline loops: CDR1 SGHRS, CDR2 YFSETQ. Combining the CDR3 with reference TRBV5-1 and TRBJ1-3 gives the whole variable domain KAGVTQTPRYLIKTRGQQVTLSCSPISGHRSVSWYQQTPGQGLQFLFEYFSETQRNKGNFPGRFSGRQFSNSRSEMNVSTLELGDSALYLCASSLGDGNTIYFGEGSWLTVV.

The CDR3 region is CAWSGTGDQPQHF. The DNA of the CDR3 is TGTGCCTGGAGTGGGACAGGGGATCAGCCCCAGCATTTT. The chain has TRBV30 and TRBJ1-5; TRBD1 matches 9 bases. Trimming took 1 base from V and 5 from J; bases not matched to a gene: 0. The CDR3 sequence is 13 residues long. Germline V lookup: CDR1 GTSNPN, CDR2 SVGIG (reference sequence).

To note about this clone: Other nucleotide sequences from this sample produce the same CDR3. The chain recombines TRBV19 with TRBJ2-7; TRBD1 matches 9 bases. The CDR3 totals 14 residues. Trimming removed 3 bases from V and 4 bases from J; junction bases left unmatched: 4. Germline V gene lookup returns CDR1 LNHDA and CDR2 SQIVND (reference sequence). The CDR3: CASSIGTGLYEQYF. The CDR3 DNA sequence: TGTGCCAGTAGTATCGGGACAGGGCTGTACGAGCAGTACTTC.

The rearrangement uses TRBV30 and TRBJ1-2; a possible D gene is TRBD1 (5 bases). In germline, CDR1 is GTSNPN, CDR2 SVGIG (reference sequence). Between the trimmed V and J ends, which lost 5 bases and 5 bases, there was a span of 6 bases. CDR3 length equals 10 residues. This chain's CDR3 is CAWGTYGYTF. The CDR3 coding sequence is TGTGCCTGGGGGACTTATGGCTACACCTTC.

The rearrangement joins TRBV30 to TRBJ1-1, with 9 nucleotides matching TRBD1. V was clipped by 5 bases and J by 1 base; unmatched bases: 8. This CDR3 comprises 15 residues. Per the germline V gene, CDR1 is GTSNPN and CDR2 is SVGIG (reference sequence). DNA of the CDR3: TGTGCCTGGCTCCGGACAGGGGCGAGGAACACTGAAGCTTTCTTT. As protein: CAWLRTGARNTEAFF.

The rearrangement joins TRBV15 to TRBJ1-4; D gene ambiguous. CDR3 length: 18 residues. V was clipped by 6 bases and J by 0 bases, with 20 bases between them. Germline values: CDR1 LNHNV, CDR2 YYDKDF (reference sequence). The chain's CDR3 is CATRLNEAPIATNEKLFF. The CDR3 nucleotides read TGTGCCACCAGGTTGAACGAGGCACCAATCGCAACTAATGAAAAACTGTTTTTT.

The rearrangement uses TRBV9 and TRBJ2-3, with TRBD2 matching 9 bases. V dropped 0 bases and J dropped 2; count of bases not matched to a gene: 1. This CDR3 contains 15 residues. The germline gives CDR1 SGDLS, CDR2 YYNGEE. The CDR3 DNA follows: TGTGCCAGCAGCGTAGGCGGGAGGGTCACAGATACGCAGTATTTT. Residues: CASSVGGRVTDTQYF.

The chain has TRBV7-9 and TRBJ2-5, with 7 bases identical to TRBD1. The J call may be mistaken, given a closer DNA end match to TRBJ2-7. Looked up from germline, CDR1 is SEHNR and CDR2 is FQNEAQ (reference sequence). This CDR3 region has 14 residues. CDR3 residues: CASTTRDRHYEQYF. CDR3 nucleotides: TGTGCCAGCACCACCCGGGACAGACACTACGAGCAGTACTTC.

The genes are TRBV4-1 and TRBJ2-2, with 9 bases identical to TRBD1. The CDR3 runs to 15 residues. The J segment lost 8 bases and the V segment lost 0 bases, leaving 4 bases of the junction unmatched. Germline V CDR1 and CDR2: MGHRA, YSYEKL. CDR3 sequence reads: CASSQDTTGGGELFF. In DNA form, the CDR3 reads TGCGCCAGCAGCCAAGATACGACAGGGGGTGGGGAGCTGTTTTTT.

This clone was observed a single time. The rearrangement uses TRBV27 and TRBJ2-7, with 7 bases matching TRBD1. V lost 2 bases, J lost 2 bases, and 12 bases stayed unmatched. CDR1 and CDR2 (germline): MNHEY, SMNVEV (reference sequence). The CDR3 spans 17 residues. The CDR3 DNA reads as TGTGCCAGCAGTTTACGACAGGGCCAACGAATTCCCTACGAGCAGTACTTC. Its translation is CASSLRQGQRIPYEQYF.

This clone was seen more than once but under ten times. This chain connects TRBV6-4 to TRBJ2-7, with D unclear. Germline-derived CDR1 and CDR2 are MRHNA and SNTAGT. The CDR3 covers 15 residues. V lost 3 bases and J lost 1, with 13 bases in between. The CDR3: CASSEEVAESYEQYF. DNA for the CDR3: TGTGCCAGCAGTGAAGAGGTGGCAGAATCCTACGAGCAGTACTTC.

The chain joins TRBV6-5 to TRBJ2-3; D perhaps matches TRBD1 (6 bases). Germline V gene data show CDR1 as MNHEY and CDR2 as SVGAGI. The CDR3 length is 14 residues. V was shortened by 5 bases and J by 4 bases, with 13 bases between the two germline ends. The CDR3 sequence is CASSPGQPPDTQYF. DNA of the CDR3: TGTGCCAGCAGTCCCGGACAGCCCCCAGATACGCAGTATTTT.

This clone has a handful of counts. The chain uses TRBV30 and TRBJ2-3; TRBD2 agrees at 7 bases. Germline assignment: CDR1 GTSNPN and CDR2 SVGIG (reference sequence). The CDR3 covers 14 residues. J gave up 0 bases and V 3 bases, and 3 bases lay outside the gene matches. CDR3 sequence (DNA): TGTGCCTGGAGCGGGGGGATGAGCACAGATACGCAGTATTTT. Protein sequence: CAWSGGMSTDTQYF.

The CDR3 sequence: CATRGRVYQETQYF. Here the CDR3 DNA reads TGTGCCACCAGGGGCAGGGTTTACCAAGAGACCCAGTACTTC. This sequence joins TRBV28 and TRBJ2-5; tentatively, D is TRBD1 (6 bases). The germline gives CDR1 MDHEN, CDR2 SYDVKM. Trimming cost V 10 bases and J 0 bases, with 15 bases left between them. The CDR3 extends over 14 amino acids.

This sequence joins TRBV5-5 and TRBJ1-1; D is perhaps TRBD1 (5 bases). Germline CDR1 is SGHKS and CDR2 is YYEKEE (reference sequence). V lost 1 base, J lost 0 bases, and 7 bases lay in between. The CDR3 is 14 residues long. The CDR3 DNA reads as TGTGCCAGCAGCTTGACAGGAATGAACACTGAAGCTTTCTTT. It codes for CASSLTGMNTEAFF. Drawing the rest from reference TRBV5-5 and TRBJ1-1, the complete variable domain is DAGVTQSPTHLIKTRGQQVTLRCSPISGHKSVSWYQQVLGQGPQFIFQYYEKEERGRGNFPDRFSARQFPNYSSELNVNALLLGDSALYLCASSLTGMNTEAFFGQGTRLTVV.

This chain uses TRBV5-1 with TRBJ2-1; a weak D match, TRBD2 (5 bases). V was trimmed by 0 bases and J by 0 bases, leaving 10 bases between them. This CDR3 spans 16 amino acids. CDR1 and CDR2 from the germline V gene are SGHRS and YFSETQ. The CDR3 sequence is CASSLAPGSSYNEQFF. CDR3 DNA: TGCGCCAGCAGCTTGGCCCCTGGGAGCTCCTACAATGAGCAGTTCTTC.

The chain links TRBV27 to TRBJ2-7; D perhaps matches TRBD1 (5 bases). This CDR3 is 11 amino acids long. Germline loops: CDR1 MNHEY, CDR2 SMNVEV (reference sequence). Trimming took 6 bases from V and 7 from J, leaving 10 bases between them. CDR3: CASRGRGEQYF. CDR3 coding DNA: TGTGCCAGCAGGGGAAGGGGAGAGCAGTACTTC.

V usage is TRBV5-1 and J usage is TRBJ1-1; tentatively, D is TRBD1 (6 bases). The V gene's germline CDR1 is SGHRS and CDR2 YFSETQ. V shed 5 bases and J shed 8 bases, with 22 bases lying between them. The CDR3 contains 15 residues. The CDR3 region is CASRQQAGTRGEAFF. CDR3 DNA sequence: TGCGCCAGCAGGCAACAGGCCGGGACACGAGGAGAAGCTTTCTTT.

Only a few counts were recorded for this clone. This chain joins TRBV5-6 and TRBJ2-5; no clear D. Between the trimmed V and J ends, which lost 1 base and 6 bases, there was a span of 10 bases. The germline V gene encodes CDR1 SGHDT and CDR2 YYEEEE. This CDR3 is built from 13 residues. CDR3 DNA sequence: TGTGCCAGCAGCTTGCCAGAACCGCAGACCCAGTACTTC. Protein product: CASSLPEPQTQYF. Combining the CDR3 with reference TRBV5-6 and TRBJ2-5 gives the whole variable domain DAGVTQSPTHLIKTRGQQVTLRCSPKSGHDTVSWYQQALGQGPQFIFQYYEEEERQRGNFPDRFSGHQFPNYSSELNVNALLLGDSALYLCASSLPEPQTQYFGPGTRLLVL.